This entry lists 26 T cell receptor beta chains sequenced from one sample in a study of response to subunit inactivated influenza vaccine (dated by TCRdb to the late 2010s). Receptor amplification or capture employed RT-PCR. TCRdb names Illumina HiSeq 2500 as the instrument used. The public reads were reanalyzed by TCRdb: fastp trimming at Q25, MiXCR alignment, in-frame beta chains only. Every CDR3 protein is listed once, alongside the most common genes and DNA of its rows. The sample yields 750,000 to 850,000 distinct CDR3 sequences; around 18% were counted once. The ten largest make up about 11% of the sample. Source: PBMCs from blood, taken 5 to 6 days after vaccination. The origin of the receptors is a man aged 50-60 years who received an inactivated influenza vaccine. Donor details come from another sample of the same person, matched by shared clones.

This clonotype came up a few times. The rearrangement uses TRBV7-2 and TRBJ2-1, with 7 bases that match TRBD2. CDR1 is SGHTA, CDR2 FQGNSA, per germline. The ends lost 7 bases at V and 0 bases at J; junction bases unmatched: 9. The CDR3 covers 16 residues. Written as DNA, the CDR3 is TGTGCCAGCAATCCCCGGGGCGGGAGCTCCTACAATGAGCAGTTCTTC. Amino acids: CASNPRGGSSYNEQFF.

This rearrangement joins TRBV5-6 to TRBJ2-5, with D hard to call. The CDR3 is 14 residues long. With 5 bases removed from V and 2 bases from J, the gap between germline ends came to 13 bases. CDR1 is SGHDT, CDR2 YYEEEE, per germline. The CDR3 nucleotides are TGTGCCAGCAGACTAACTACCAATCAAGAGACCCAGTACTTC. Translation: CASRLTTNQETQYF.

The chain joins TRBV15 to TRBJ2-7; 10 positions match TRBD2. CDR1 is LNHNV, CDR2 YYDKDF, per germline (reference sequence). This CDR3 is 14 amino acids long. Trimming at V came to 3 bases and at J to 1 base, leaving 0 bases not matched to a gene. This chain's CDR3 is CATSRGLASYEQYF. The CDR3 DNA follows: TGTGCCACCAGCAGGGGACTAGCGTCCTACGAGCAGTACTTC.

This chain connects TRBV6-1 to TRBJ2-5; D uncertain. Germline values: CDR1 MNHNS, CDR2 SASEGT. The germline V and J ends were trimmed by 2 bases and 2 bases, with 12 bases remaining between them. CDR3 length: 15 amino acids. CDR3 sequence (DNA): TGTGCCAGCAGTGAATCCTTCGCAGGTCAAGAGACCCAGTACTTC. Amino acids: CASSESFAGQETQYF.

V usage is TRBV5-1 and J usage is TRBJ2-5; 7 bases fit TRBD1. The CDR3 is made up of 15 amino acids. Germline CDR1 is SGHRS and CDR2 is YFSETQ. V lost 6 bases to trimming and J lost 4 bases; unmatched junction nucleotides: 12. The CDR3 DNA sequence: TGCGCCAGCACCCAATCGGGACAGCTTAGAGAGACCCAGTACTTC. Residues: CASTQSGQLRETQYF.

The V and J genes are TRBV12-3 or TRBV12-4 and TRBJ2-5; 7 nucleotides align to TRBD1. V trimming: 6 bases; J trimming: 1 base; junction bases outside the gene matches: 8. This CDR3 region has 15 residues. The chain's CDR3 is CASRATGPPQETQYF. The CDR3 DNA reads as TGTGCCAGCAGGGCGACAGGGCCCCCCCAAGAGACCCAGTACTTC.

Written as DNA, the CDR3 is TGTGCCAGCAGCTTGTTCGGACTAGCGGCGAACACCGGGGAGCTGTTTTTT. Translated: CASSLFGLAANTGELFF. V usage is TRBV11-2 and J usage is TRBJ2-2, with 10 bases aligning to TRBD2. The CDR3 is 17 amino acids. V dropped 3 bases and J dropped 0; count of bases not matched to a gene: 4. Germline lookup yields CDR1 SGHAT and CDR2 FQNNGV. The full variable domain, with the rest looked up from reference TRBV11-2 and TRBJ2-2, is EAGVAQSPRYKIIEKRQSVAFWCNPISGHATLYWYQQILGQGPKLLIQFQNNGVVDDSQLPKDRFSAERLKGVDSTLKIQPAKLEDSAVYLCASSLFGLAANTGELFFGEGSRLTVL.

This clonotype was detected ten times or more. The V and J genes are TRBV5-1 and TRBJ2-4; TRBD1 might be the D (6 bases). CDR1 is SGHRS and CDR2 is YFSETQ in the germline V gene. This CDR3 comprises 16 residues. The V end was cut by 4 bases, the J end by 0 bases, with 14 bases between. The CDR3 DNA reads TGCGCCAGCAGCCTAGGGACACTCCTAGCCAAAAACATTCAGTACTTC. It specifies CASSLGTLLAKNIQYF.

This clonotype occurred many times. The chain combines TRBV10-3 with TRBJ1-6; a possible D gene is TRBD1 (6 bases). The CDR3 consists of 14 residues. Deletions cut 4 bases from V and 10 bases from J, with 14 bases between. Germline assignment: CDR1 ENHRY and CDR2 SYGVKD. For the CDR3, the DNA is TGTGCCATCAGTGCCCCGGACAGAGTGTCACCCCTCCACTTT. It is translated as CAISAPDRVSPLHF.

This clonotype was seen once. This rearrangement joins TRBV11-2 to TRBJ2-7; D remains ambiguous. This CDR3 comprises 15 residues. Germline loops: CDR1 SGHAT, CDR2 FQNNGV. Deletions cut 4 bases from V and 2 bases from J, with 15 bases between. The CDR3 DNA is TGTGCCAGCAGCTCCCACCCCGACCCGACCTACGAGCAGTACTTC. Protein product: CASSSHPDPTYEQYF.

The chain couples TRBV10-3 to TRBJ2-7; the match to TRBD1 covers 10 bases. The J segment lost 2 bases and the V segment lost 6 bases, leaving 4 bases of the junction unmatched. Germline loops: CDR1 ENHRY, CDR2 SYGVKD. CDR3 length: 14 residues. CDR3 residues: CAIRSGTGAYEQYF. In nucleotides, the CDR3 is TGTGCCATCAGATCCGGGACAGGGGCCTACGAGCAGTACTTC.

The chain has TRBV7-2 and TRBJ2-3; TRBD2 matches at 8 bases. Per the germline V gene, CDR1 is SGHTA and CDR2 is FQGNSA. Trimming cost V 1 base and J 7 bases; bases outside gene matches: 7. This CDR3 has 15 residues. This chain's CDR3 is CASSLVGSGTYTQYF. The DNA of the CDR3 is TGTGCCAGCAGCTTAGTAGGTAGCGGGACATATACGCAGTATTTT.

The chain links TRBV4-2 to TRBJ2-1; 7 bases match TRBD1. CDR3 length equals 22 residues. The V segment lost 0 bases and the J segment 6 bases; nucleotides outside the gene matches: 26. CDR1 is LGHNA, CDR2 YNFKEQ, per germline. The CDR3, as DNA: TGTGCCAGCAGCCAAGATGGCTTGCCGGGACAGATATTGAATGGGCTACCCAATGAGCAGTTCTTC. Translated, it gives CASSQDGLPGQILNGLPNEQFF.

Only a few counts were recorded for this clonotype. The V gene is TRBV6-1, the J gene TRBJ1-5, with 7 bases identical to TRBD1. This CDR3 is 15 amino acids long. CDR1 and CDR2 from the germline V gene are MNHNS and SASEGT. V was clipped by 5 bases and J by 0 bases; unmatched bases: 4. The CDR3 region is CASSKGQPSNQPQHF. DNA of the CDR3: TGTGCCAGCAGTAAGGGACAGCCTAGCAATCAGCCCCAGCATTTT.

This clonotype was seen ten or more times. The chain is built from TRBV28 and TRBJ2-7; 7 bases line up with TRBD1. The CDR3 sequence is 14 residues long. Looked up from germline, CDR1 is MDHEN and CDR2 is SYDVKM. Losses at the gene ends were 1 base for V and 5 bases for J; bases not matched to a gene: 5. CDR3 loop: CASSLYGTADEQYF. The CDR3, as DNA: TGTGCCAGCAGTTTATACGGGACAGCCGACGAGCAGTACTTC. Supplemented by reference TRBV28 and TRBJ2-7, the full variable domain reads DVKVTQSSRYLVKRTGEKVFLECVQDMDHENMFWYRQDPGLGLRLIYFSYDVKMKEKGDIPEGYSVSREKKERFSLILESASTNQTSMYLCASSLYGTADEQYFGPGTRLTVT.

This clonotype turned up a few times. V and J are TRBV10-2 and TRBJ2-5, with TRBD2 matching 10 bases. Germline values: CDR1 WSHSY, CDR2 SAAADI. Trimming took 7 bases from V and 2 from J; bases not matched to a gene: 16. This CDR3 is built from 18 residues. CDR3 in amino acids: CASTGVSGGPEEQETQYF. The DNA for the CDR3 is TGCGCCAGCACGGGGGTTAGCGGGGGGCCCGAAGAACAAGAGACCCAGTACTTC.

CDR3 in DNA: TGTGCCAGCAGCTTAGTCGGGAGGGAGGATGAGCAGTTCTTC. Translating it yields CASSLVGREDEQFF. This sequence joins TRBV11-3 and TRBJ2-1, with 8 bases that match TRBD2. Per germline, CDR1 SGHNT and CDR2 YENEEA. The CDR3 consists of 14 residues. With V trimmed by 1 base and J by 8 bases, 4 bases remained unmatched.

This clonotype showed up just once. The chain links TRBV27 to TRBJ2-7, with 9 bases identical to TRBD1. CDR3 size: 13 residues. V dropped 4 bases and J dropped 6; count of bases not matched to a gene: 4. The V gene's germline CDR1 is MNHEY and CDR2 SMNVEV (reference sequence). DNA for the CDR3: TGTGCCAGCAGTTCTAACAGGGGGCTCGAGCAGTACTTC. It encodes CASSSNRGLEQYF.

The V and J genes are TRBV10-3 and TRBJ2-1; D is tentatively TRBD1 or TRBD2 (5 bases each). This CDR3 spans 16 amino acids. Germline V gene sequence: CDR1 ENHRY, CDR2 SYGVKD. V was pared by 6 bases and J by 4 bases, with 19 bases between. The CDR3 spells CAIRLLLGDGYNEQFF. In DNA form, the CDR3 reads TGTGCCATCAGGCTATTATTAGGGGACGGATACAATGAGCAGTTCTTC.

The V call is TRBV3-1, the J call TRBJ1-2; weak D call: TRBD1 (5 bases). The CDR3 spans 15 residues. Looked up from germline, CDR1 is LGHDT and CDR2 is YNNKEL (reference sequence). The V end lost 1 base, the J end lost 2 bases, and 11 bases lay between the germline ends. The CDR3 loop reads CASSQGGMTNYGYTF. In DNA, the CDR3 is TGTGCCAGCAGCCAAGGGGGGATGACCAACTATGGCTACACCTTC.

The table lists this clonotype with many counts. The rearrangement uses TRBV12-3 or TRBV12-4 and TRBJ2-2, with D possibly TRBD1 on 5 matching bases. The CDR3 sequence is 12 residues long. The germline V and J ends were trimmed by 9 bases and 9 bases, with 14 bases remaining between them. In DNA, the CDR3 is TGTGCCAGTGAAGGGGCTGGTCGGGAGCTGTTTTTT. The encoded protein is CASEGAGRELFF.

This clonotype was found a few times. The V and J genes are TRBV6-5 and TRBJ2-3, with a weak D call TRBD2 (6 bases). The CDR3 is made up of 16 amino acids. Deletions cut 4 bases from V and 2 bases from J, with 16 bases between. Germline V lookup: CDR1 MNHEY, CDR2 SVGAGI. The CDR3 bases are TGTGCCAGCAGTTGGGGCGGAGGGGTTATCACAGATACGCAGTATTTT. This codes for CASSWGGGVITDTQYF.

The genes are TRBV24-1 and TRBJ2-6; weak D call: TRBD2 (5 bases). This CDR3 has 13 amino acids. Germline V CDR1 and CDR2: KGHDR, SFDVKD. Deletions cut 9 bases from V and 3 bases from J, with 8 bases between. CDR3 protein: CATGESGANVLTF. As DNA, the CDR3 is TGTGCCACCGGGGAGAGTGGGGCCAACGTCCTGACTTTC.

The rearrangement uses TRBV9 and TRBJ2-3; no clear D. Per germline, CDR1 SGDLS and CDR2 YYNGEE. V lost 0 bases and J lost 5, with 4 bases in between. This CDR3 has 12 residues. The CDR3 loop reads CASSVEGDTQYF. CDR3 in DNA: TGTGCCAGCAGCGTAGAGGGAGATACGCAGTATTTT.

This clonotype was counted a few times. The chain uses TRBV7-2 and TRBJ2-7, with D possibly being TRBD1 (6 bases). The CDR3 runs 17 residues. Germline V lookup: CDR1 SGHTA, CDR2 FQGNSA. Trimming removed 1 base at V and 2 bases at J, with 18 bases between. CDR3 sequence reads: CASSLVGQGSSAYEQYF. In DNA, the CDR3 is TGTGCCAGCAGCTTAGTAGGGCAGGGGAGTAGCGCCTACGAGCAGTACTTC.

The chain employs TRBV7-8 and TRBJ1-1, with a tentative D call TRBD1 (5 bases). V was cut by 8 bases and J by 4 bases, with 11 bases left in between. CDR3 length: 12 residues. CDR1 is SGHVS and CDR2 is FQNEAQ in the germline V gene. CDR3 nucleotides: TGTGCCAGCGGGGGTTGGGCCACTGAAGCTTTCTTT. Translated, it gives CASGGWATEAFF.